This T cell receptor (beta chain) appears in the sequencing data of a study of cytomegalovirus exposure and HLA in healthy donors. V was trimmed by 2 bases and J by 4 bases, leaving 7 bases between them. CDR1 and CDR2 (germline): SGHTA, FQGTGA. This CDR3 has 13 amino acids. Amplification used 60 Vbeta primers and 13 Jbeta primers. The method was immunoSEQ multiplex PCR; TCRdb's version includes in-frame clones alone and lacks a portion of them. The table has around 150,000 clones, 78% seen once. This clone was recorded a few times. The V call is TRBV7-3, the J call TRBJ2-3, with no clear D. Sequenced: PBMCs. The receptor was isolated from a male donor in good health and CMV-seronegative. Here the CDR3 reads CASSLEQADTQYF. In DNA form, the CDR3 reads TGTGCCAGCAGCTTAGAGCAGGCAGATACGCAGTATTTT.